This T cell receptor beta chain derives from a study of T cells in Graves' hyperthyroidism and ophthalmopathy. No progression to ophthalmopathy during 18 months of follow-up defined stable disease. Uncontrolled infections, other autoimmune diseases, pregnancy or lactation led to exclusion of patients. RNA transcripts yielded amplified TCR beta CDR3 regions. Initially, a first-round RT-PCR of the TCR CDR3 employed the HTBI primer set. TCRdb recomputed calls from the multiplex PCR reads with MiXCR, one row per CDR3 protein. The sample holds roughly 380,000 distinct CDR3 sequences, approximately 19% seen once. This CDR3 is built from 14 residues. Germline loops: CDR1 MNHEY, CDR2 SVGEGT. V shed 6 bases, J shed 4 bases, and the junction held 9 bases outside the gene matches. This clonotype was seen at least ten times.

The chain links TRBV6-2 or TRBV6-3 to TRBJ2-7; 7 bases line up with TRBD1. This clonotype was obtained from a woman younger than 30 with Graves' hyperthyroidism. The sample taken for sequencing was blood. Written as DNA, the CDR3 is TGTGCCAGCAGGCAACAGGGGCTGGGATACGAGCAGTACTTC. This translates into CASRQQGLGYEQYF.